Sequencing of this T cell receptor beta chain was carried out in a study of CD8+CD57+ T cells in acquired aplastic anemia. Using genomic DNA as the template, TCR beta VDJ and CDR3 profiling was carried out. TCRdb re-derived calls from the reads in MiXCR, one entry per CDR3 protein. This sample carries some 150,000 distinct CDR3 sequences, around 41% of them seen once, and the ten largest clones take roughly 8.9%. This clonotype has ten or more counts. Germline CDR1 is LNHDA and CDR2 is SQIVND (reference sequence). J lost 11 bases, V lost 6 bases, and 10 bases had no gene match. The CDR3 totals 13 residues.

The origin of this receptor is a human donor in good health, serving as a control. The sample consisted of sorted CD4+, CD8+, or CD8+CD57+ T cells (not recorded which) from PBMCs. V and J are TRBV19 and TRBJ1-5; 7 bases line up with TRBD1. The CDR3 bases are TGTGCCAGTAGCCATACAGGGGTCAGGTCCCAGCATTTT. Translating it yields CASSHTGVRSQHF.